This TCR beta chain originates from a study of CD8 T cells in Susac syndrome. A remark on this clonotype: Its antigen remains unidentified.

Sequencing of TCR beta was carried out in blood CD8+ and CD4+ T cells. TEMRA cells were FACS-enriched, with CD8+ and CD4+ T cells isolated negatively. Deletions cut 4 bases from V and 5 bases from J, with 15 bases between. The germline V gene encodes CDR1 SGHAT and CDR2 FQNNGV. The CDR3 has 14 residues. General study findings and limits: The study's TCR sequencing and HLA analysis covered a relatively small number of individuals, and the study acknowledged this.

RNA amounts of about 0.5 to 1 ug underwent reverse transcription with random hexamers. Amplification of the TCR beta CDR3 was carried out by immunoSEQ multiplex PCR, which spanned a total of 54 Vbeta and 13 Jbeta segments. TCRdb passed the immunoSEQ multiplex PCR reads through MiXCR, listing each CDR3 protein once. Among about 100,000 distinct CDR3 sequences, approximately 92% were seen once, and the ten largest hold roughly 0.32%. The sample comprised CD8+ T cells from PBMCs. The V and J genes are TRBV11-2 and TRBJ2-7, with D perhaps TRBD1 or TRBD2 (5 bases each). The receptor comes from a human donor in good health. The CDR3 loop is CASSYPGTYHEQYF. DNA of the CDR3: TGTGCCAGCAGCTACCCCGGGACCTACCACGAGCAGTACTTC.